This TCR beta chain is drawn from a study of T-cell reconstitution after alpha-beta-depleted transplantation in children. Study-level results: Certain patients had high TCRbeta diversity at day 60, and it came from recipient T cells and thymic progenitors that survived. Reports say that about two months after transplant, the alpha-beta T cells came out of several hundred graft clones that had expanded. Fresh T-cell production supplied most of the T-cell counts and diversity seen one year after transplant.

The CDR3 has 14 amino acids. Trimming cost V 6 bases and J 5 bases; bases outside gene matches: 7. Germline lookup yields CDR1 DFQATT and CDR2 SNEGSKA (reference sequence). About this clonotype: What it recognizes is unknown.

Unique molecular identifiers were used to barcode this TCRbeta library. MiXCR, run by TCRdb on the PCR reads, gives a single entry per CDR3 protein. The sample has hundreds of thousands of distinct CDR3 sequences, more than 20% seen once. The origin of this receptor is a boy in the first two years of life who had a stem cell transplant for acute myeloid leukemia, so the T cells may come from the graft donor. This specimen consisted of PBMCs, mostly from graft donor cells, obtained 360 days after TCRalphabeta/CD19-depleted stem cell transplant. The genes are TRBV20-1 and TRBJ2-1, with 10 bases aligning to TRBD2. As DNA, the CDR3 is TGCAGTGCGCCGACTAGCGGGCTTCACAATGAGCAGTTCTTC. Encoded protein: CSAPTSGLHNEQFF.